The clone carrying this T cell receptor beta chain was detected only a few times. V was pared by 6 bases and J by 6 bases, with 6 bases of the junction left unmatched. From germline, CDR1 is SGHDN and CDR2 FVKESK. This CDR3 is 14 amino acids long. The data were taken from a study of blood T cell repertoires in COVID-19. Method: immunoSEQ multiplex PCR; TCRdb's copy keeps in-frame clones and lacks some. The profile shows about 90,000 clones, approximately 75% of them singletons. This TCR derives from a human donor in a cohort sampled during active COVID-19. The chain couples TRBV14 to TRBJ2-5; TRBD2 matches at 11 bases. Sample: peripheral blood. This chain's CDR3 is CASSLSGGAKTQYF. CDR3 sequence (DNA): TGTGCCAGCAGTCTTAGCGGGGGGGCGAAGACCCAGTACTTC.